The clone carrying this T cell receptor beta chain was recorded a few times. Construction of the TCRbeta library involved unique molecular identifiers. TCRdb ran MiXCR on the PCR reads and lists one entry per CDR3 protein. The table includes 600,000 to 700,000 distinct CDR3 sequences, approximately 17% detected once. The CDR3 spans 16 residues. Germline V CDR1 and CDR2: SEHNR, FQNEAQ (reference sequence). Trimming took 3 bases from V and 1 from J; bases not matched to a gene: 8. The data were obtained in a study of T-cell reconstitution after alpha-beta-depleted transplantation in children. The rearrangement joins TRBV7-9 to TRBJ2-5; TRBD2 matches at 7 bases. This clonotype originated in a human donor who donated a stem cell graft to a child with acute myeloid leukemia. The specimen comprised PBMCs from the stem cell graft donor, sampled from the stem cell graft. The CDR3 reads CASSFGRAGTQETQYF. For the CDR3, the DNA is TGTGCCAGCAGCTTTGGGAGGGCAGGTACCCAAGAGACCCAGTACTTC.